This T cell receptor beta chain was captured by sequencing in a study of T cells after yellow fever vaccination. Study observations and caveats: Most clones from primary vaccination were detected again post-booster (roughly 95% CD4, about 88% CD8). Although most clonotypes did not, a small share appeared in both CD4 and CD8 compartments. Within the sorted memory subsets, almost all vaccine-responding clonotypes could not be detected on day 0.

MiXCR, applied by TCRdb to the 5' RACE reads, yields one record per CDR3 protein. The sample has about 4,500 distinct CDR3 sequences; 7.5% to 9.5% are singletons. This clonotype occurred many times. In germline, CDR1 is LNHDA, CDR2 SQIVND (reference sequence). This CDR3 spans 13 amino acids. The germline V and J ends were trimmed by 0 bases and 3 bases, with 5 bases remaining between them. Here the sequenced sample was PBMCs, either bulk or a sorted T-cell subset (CD4+, CD8+, memory, or dextramer-sorted; not recorded which), taken approximately 47 days after the first yellow fever vaccination. The source is a man between 18 and 29 years old who received the YFV17D yellow fever vaccine. The genes are TRBV19 and TRBJ1-1; maybe TRBD1 (5 bases). CDR3 amino acids: CASSIDRDTEAFF. Written as DNA, the CDR3 is TGTGCCAGTAGTATAGACAGGGACACTGAAGCTTTCTTT.